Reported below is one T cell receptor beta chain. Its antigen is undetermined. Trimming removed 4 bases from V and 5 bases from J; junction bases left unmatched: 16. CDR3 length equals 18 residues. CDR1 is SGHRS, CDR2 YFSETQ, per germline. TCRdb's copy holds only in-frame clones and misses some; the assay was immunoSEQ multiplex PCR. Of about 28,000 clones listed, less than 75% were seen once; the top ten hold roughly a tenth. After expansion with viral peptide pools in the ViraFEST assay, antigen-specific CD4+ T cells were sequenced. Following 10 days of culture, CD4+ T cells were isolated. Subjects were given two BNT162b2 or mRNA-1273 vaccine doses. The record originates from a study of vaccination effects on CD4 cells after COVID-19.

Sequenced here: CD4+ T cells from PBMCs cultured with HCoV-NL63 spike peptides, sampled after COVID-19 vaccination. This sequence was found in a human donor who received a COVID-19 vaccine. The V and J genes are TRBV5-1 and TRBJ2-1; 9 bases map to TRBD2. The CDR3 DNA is TGCGCCAGCAGCCCCCTTAGTATGACTAGCGGCATTCACAATGAGCAGTTCTTC. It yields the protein CASSPLSMTSGIHNEQFF.